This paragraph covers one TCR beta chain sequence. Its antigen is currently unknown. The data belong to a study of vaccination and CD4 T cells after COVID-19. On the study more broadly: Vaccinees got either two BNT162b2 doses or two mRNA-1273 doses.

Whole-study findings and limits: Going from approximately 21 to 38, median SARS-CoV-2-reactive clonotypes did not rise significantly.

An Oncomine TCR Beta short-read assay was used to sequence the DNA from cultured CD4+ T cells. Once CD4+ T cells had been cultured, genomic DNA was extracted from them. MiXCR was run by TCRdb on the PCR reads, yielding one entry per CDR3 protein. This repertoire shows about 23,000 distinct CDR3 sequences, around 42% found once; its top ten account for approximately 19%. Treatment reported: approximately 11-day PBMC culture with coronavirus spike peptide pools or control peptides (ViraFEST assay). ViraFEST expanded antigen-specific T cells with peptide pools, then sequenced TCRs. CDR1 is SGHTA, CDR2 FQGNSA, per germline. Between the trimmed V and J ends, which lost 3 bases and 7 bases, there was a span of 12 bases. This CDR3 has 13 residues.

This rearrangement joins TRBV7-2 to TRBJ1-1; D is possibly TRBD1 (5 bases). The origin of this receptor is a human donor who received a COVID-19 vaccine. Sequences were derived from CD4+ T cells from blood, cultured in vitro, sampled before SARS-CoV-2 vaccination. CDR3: CASSFQGLSEAFF. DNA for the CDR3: TGTGCCAGCAGCTTTCAGGGTCTGAGTGAAGCTTTCTTT.